The 6 T cell receptor beta chains below all came from one sample that was sequenced in a study of T cell changes during pregnancy in multiple sclerosis. Clones were read by immunoSEQ multiplex PCR, and TCRdb kept only the in-frame ones, dropping some. The sample shows under 100,000 clones, approximately 94% of them seen only once. The sample here was peripheral blood, taken in the third trimester of pregnancy. The receptors come from a female donor with multiple sclerosis, enrolled in a pregnancy study.

The chain employs TRBV4-2 and TRBJ1-2; 7 nucleotides match TRBD1. Germline CDR1 reads LGHNA; CDR2 reads YNFKEQ. The CDR3 has 17 amino acids. Trimming took 0 bases from V and 2 from J; bases not matched to a gene: 9. CDR3 DNA: TGTGCCAGCAGCCAAGAGAGGCCTGGGACAGAGAACTATGGCTACACCTTC. Residues: CASSQERPGTENYGYTF.

The chain couples TRBV7-3 to TRBJ2-2, with 12 positions matching TRBD2. CDR1 and CDR2 from the germline V gene are SGHTA and FQGTGA. V lost 1 base, J lost 3 bases, and 9 bases stayed unmatched. The CDR3 is 19 amino acids. For the CDR3, the DNA is TGTGCCAGCAGCTTAAGCCCCTCTGGACTAGCGGGGCACACCGGGGAGCTGTTTTTT. The encoded protein is CASSLSPSGLAGHTGELFF.

This chain links TRBV23-1 with TRBJ2-2; the D gene is possibly TRBD2 (6 bases). TRBV23-1 is identified as an open reading frame with a role that is uncertain. The length of the CDR3 is 19 residues. The V end was cut by 2 bases, the J end by 7 bases, with 26 bases between. The CDR3 DNA is TGCGCCAGCAGTCAAATGTGGGCGGGACTCAGGGTTGTGGACGGGGAGCTGTTTTTT. It is translated as CASSQMWAGLRVVDGELFF.

The V gene is TRBV5-1, the J gene TRBJ1-1; a weak D match, TRBD1 (6 bases). The CDR3 is made up of 13 amino acids. The ends were cut back, 6 bases at V and 8 bases at J, with 17 bases in the middle. Germline V gene data show CDR1 as SGHRS and CDR2 as YFSETQ. CDR3 sequence reads: CASTSGAAGEAFF. The CDR3 coding sequence is TGCGCCAGCACCTCAGGGGCGGCTGGAGAAGCTTTCTTT. Variable domain in full (rest from reference TRBV5-1 and TRBJ1-1): KAGVTQTPRYLIKTRGQQVTLSCSPISGHRSVSWYQQTPGQGLQFLFEYFSETQRNKGNFPGRFSGRQFSNSRSEMNVSTLELGDSALYLCASTSGAAGEAFFGQGTRLTVV.

The rearrangement uses TRBV5-8 and TRBJ1-6; no clear D. Between the trimmed V and J ends, which lost 7 bases and 3 bases, there was a span of 20 bases. CDR1 is SGHTS and CDR2 is YDEGEE in the germline V gene. The CDR3 sequence is 17 residues long. In DNA form, the CDR3 reads TGTGCCAGCGGCTCCCGTACTACAGCGGGCTATAATTCACCCCTCCACTTT. It codes for CASGSRTTAGYNSPLHF.

V and J are TRBV7-2 and TRBJ1-4; 7 positions match TRBD1. Unmatched junction bases numbered 7, after V lost 2 bases and J lost 4 bases. This CDR3 has 16 residues. Germline V gene sequence: CDR1 SGHTA, CDR2 FQGNSA. The CDR3 reads CASSLSRDSYNEKLFF. The CDR3 DNA reads TGTGCCAGCAGCTTAAGCCGGGACAGCTATAATGAAAAACTGTTTTTT.